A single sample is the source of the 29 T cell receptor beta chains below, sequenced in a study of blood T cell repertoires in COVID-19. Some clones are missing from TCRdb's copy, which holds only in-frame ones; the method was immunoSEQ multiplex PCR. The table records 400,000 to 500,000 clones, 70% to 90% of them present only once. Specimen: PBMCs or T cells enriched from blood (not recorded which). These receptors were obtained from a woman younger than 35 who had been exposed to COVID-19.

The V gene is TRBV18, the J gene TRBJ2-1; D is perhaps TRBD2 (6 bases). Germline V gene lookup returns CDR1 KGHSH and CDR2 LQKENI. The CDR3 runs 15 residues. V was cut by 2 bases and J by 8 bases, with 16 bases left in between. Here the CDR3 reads CASSPLGLEPHEQFF. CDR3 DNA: TGTGCCAGCTCACCATTGGGACTGGAACCTCATGAGCAGTTCTTC.

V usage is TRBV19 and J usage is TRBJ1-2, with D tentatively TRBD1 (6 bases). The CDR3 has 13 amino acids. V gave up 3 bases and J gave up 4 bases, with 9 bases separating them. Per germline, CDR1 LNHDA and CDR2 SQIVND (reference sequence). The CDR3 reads CASSIPRGYGYTF. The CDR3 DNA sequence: TGTGCCAGTAGTATCCCCAGGGGCTATGGCTACACCTTC.

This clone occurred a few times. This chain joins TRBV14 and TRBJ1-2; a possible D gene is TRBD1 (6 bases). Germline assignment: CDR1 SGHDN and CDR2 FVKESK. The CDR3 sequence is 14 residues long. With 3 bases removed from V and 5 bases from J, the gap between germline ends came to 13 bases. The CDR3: CASSHIWTDYGYTF. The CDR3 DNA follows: TGTGCCAGCAGCCATATCTGGACAGATTATGGCTACACCTTC.

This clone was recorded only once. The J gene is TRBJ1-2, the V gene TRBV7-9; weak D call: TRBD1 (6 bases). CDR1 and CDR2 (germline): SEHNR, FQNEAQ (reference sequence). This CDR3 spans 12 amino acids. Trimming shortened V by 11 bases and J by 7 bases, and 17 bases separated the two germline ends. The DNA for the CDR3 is TGTGCCCACGGGGCTGGGGGCGGTGGCTACACCTTC. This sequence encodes CAHGAGGGGYTF. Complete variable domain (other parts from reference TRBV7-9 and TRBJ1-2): DTGVSQNPRHKITKRGQNVTFRCDPISEHNRLYWYRQTLGQGPEFLTYFQNEAQLEKSRLLSDRFSAERPKGSFSTLEIQRTEQGDSAMYLCAHGAGGGGYTFGSGTRLTVV.

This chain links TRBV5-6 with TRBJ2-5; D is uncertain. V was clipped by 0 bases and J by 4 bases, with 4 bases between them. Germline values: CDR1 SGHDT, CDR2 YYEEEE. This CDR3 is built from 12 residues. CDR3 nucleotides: TGTGCCAGCAGCTTGGTATCAGAGACCCAGTACTTC. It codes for CASSLVSETQYF.

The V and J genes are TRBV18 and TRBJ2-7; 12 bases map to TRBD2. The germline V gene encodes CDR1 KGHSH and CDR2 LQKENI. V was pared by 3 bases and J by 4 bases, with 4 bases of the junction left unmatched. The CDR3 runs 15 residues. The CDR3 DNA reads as TGTGCCAGCTCACCGCGGACTAGCGGGACGTACGAGCAGTACTTC. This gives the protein CASSPRTSGTYEQYF.

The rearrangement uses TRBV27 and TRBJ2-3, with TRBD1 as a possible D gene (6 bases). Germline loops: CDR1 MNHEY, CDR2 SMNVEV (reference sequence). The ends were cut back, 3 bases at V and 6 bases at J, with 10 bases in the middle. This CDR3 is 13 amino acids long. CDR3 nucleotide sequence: TGTGCCAGCAGTTTCGGCCAGGGGGATACGCAGTATTTT. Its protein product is CASSFGQGDTQYF.

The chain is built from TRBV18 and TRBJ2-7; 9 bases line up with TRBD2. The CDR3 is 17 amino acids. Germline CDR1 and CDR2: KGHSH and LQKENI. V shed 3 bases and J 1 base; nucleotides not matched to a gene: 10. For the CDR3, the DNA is TGTGCCAGCTCACCCTCCCCCCCGACTAGCGGTTCCTACGAGCAGTACTTC. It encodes CASSPSPPTSGSYEQYF.

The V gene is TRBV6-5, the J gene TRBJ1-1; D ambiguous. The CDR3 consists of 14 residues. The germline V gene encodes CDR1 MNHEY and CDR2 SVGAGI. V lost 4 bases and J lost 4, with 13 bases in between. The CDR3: CASSSSDGGTEAFF. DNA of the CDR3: TGTGCCAGCAGTTCCTCGGACGGAGGCACTGAAGCTTTCTTT.

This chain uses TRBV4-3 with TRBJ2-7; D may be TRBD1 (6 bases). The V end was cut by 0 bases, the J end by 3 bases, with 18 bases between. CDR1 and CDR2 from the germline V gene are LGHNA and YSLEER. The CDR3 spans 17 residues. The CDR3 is CASSQDLGGSYYYEQYF. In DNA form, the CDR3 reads TGCGCCAGCAGCCAAGATCTTGGGGGCAGCTACTACTACGAGCAGTACTTC.

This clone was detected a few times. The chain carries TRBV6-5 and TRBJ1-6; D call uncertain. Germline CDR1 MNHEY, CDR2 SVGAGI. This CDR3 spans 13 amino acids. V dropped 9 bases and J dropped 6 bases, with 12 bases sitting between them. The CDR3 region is CASWNRGNSPLHF. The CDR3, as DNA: TGTGCCAGTTGGAACCGGGGTAATTCACCCCTCCACTTT.

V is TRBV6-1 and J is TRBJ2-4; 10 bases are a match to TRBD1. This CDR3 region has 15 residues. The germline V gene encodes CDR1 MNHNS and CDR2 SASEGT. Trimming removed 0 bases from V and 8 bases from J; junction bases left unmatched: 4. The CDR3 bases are TGTGCCAGCAGTGAAGCCCGGACAGGGGGGGACATTCAGTACTTC. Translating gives CASSEARTGGDIQYF.

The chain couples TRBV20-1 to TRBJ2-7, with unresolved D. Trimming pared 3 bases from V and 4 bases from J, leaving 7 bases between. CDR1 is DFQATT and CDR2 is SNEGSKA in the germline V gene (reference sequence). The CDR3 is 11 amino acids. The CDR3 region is CSARLTYEQYF. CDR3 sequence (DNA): TGCAGTGCTAGGCTAACTTACGAGCAGTACTTC.

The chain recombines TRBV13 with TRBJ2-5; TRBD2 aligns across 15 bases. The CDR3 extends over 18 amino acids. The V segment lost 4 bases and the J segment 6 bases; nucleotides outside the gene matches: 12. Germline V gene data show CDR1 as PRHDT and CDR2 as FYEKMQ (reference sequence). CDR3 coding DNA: TGTGCCAGCAGCTCTGGACTAGCGGGGGGGCACTCGTTAAAGACCCAGTACTTC. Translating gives CASSSGLAGGHSLKTQYF.

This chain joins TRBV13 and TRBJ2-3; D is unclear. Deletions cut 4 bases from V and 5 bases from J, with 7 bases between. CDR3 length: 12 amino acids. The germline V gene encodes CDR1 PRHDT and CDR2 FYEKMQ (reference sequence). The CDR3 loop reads CASSSSGDTQYF. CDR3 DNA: TGTGCCAGCAGCTCCTCCGGAGATACGCAGTATTTT.

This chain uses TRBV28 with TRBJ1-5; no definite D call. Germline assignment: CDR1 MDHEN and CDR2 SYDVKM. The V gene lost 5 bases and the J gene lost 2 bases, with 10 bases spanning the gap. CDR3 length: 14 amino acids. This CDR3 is CASSPTRGNQPQHF. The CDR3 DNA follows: TGTGCCAGCAGTCCAACCCGGGGCAATCAGCCCCAGCATTTT.

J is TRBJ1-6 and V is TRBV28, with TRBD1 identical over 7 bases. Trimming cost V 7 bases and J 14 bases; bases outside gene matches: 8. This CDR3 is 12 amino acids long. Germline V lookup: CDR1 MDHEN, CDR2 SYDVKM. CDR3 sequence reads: CASTGGPWALHF. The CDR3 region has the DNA TGTGCCAGCACAGGGGGACCGTGGGCCCTCCACTTT.

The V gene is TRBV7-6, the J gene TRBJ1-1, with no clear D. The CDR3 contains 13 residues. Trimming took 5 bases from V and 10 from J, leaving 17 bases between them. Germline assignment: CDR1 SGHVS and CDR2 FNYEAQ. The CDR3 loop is CASSIGVGFVAFF. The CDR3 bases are TGTGCCAGCAGCATCGGGGTGGGGTTCGTAGCTTTCTTT.

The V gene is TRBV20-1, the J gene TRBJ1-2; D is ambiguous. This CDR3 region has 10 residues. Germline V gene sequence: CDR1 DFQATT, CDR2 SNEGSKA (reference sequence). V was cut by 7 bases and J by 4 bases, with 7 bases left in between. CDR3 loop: CSVPFYGYTF. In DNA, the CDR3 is TGCAGTGTTCCCTTCTATGGCTACACCTTC.

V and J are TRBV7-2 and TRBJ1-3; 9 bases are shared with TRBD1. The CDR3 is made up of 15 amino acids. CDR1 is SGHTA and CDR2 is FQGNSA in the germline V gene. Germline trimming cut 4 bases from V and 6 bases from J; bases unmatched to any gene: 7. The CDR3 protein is CASSSGQGRANTIYF. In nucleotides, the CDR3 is TGTGCCAGCAGCTCCGGACAGGGGCGCGCAAACACCATATATTTT.

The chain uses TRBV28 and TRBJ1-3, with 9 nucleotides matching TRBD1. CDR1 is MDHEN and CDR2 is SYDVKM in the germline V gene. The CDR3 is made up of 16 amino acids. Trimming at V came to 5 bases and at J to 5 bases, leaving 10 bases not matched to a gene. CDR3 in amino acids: CASSLMGQGSRNTIYF. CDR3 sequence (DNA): TGTGCCAGCAGTCTTATGGGACAGGGAAGTAGAAACACCATATATTTT.

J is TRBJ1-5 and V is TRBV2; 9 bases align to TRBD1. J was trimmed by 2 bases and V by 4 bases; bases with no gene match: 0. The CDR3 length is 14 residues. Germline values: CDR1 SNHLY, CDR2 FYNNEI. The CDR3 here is CASSGQGGNQPQHF. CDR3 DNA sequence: TGTGCCAGCAGTGGACAGGGGGGCAATCAGCCCCAGCATTTT.

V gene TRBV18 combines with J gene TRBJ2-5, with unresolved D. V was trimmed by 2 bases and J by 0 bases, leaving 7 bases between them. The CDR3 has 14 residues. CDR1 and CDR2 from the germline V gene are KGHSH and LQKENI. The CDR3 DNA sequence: TGTGCCAGCTCACCAAGACAAAACCAAGAGACCCAGTACTTC. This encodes CASSPRQNQETQYF.

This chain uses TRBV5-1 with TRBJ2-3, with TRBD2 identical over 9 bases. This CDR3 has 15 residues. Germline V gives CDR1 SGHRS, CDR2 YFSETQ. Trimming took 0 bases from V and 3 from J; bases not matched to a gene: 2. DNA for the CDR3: TGCGCCAGCAGCTTGGTAACTAGCGGGACAGATACGCAGTATTTT. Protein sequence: CASSLVTSGTDTQYF.

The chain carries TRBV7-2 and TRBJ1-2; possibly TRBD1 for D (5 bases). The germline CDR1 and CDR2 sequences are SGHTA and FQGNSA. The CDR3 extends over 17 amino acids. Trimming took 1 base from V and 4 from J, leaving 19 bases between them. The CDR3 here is CASSLDRARGGFYGYTF. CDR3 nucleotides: TGTGCCAGCAGCTTAGATCGGGCGAGGGGAGGGTTCTATGGCTACACCTTC.

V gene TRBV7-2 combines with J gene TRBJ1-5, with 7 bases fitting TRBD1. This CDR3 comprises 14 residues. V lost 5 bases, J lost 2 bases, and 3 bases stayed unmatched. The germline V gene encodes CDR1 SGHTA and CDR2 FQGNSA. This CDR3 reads CASSDTGGNQPQHF. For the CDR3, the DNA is TGTGCCAGCAGCGATACAGGGGGCAATCAGCCCCAGCATTTT.

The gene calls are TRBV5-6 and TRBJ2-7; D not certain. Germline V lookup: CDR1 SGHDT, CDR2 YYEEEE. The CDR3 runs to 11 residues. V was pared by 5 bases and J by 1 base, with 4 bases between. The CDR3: CASSQSYEQYF. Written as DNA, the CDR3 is TGTGCCAGCAGTCAGTCCTACGAGCAGTACTTC.

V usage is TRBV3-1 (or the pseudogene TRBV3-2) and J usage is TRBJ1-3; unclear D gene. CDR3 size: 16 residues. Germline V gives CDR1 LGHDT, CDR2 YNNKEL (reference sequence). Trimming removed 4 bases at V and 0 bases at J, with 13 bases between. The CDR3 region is CASSLRRTSSGNTIYF. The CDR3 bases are TGTGCCAGCAGCCTCCGGAGGACGAGCTCTGGAAACACCATATATTTT.

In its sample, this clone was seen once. For the CDR3, the DNA is TGTGCCAGCAGTCATAGCGGGCCCTCCTACGAGCAGTACTTC. Protein sequence: CASSHSGPSYEQYF. V and J are TRBV28 and TRBJ2-7; TRBD2 agrees at 7 bases. Trimming at V came to 5 bases and at J to 0 bases, leaving 4 bases not matched to a gene. CDR3 length: 14 residues. Germline CDR1 MDHEN, CDR2 SYDVKM.